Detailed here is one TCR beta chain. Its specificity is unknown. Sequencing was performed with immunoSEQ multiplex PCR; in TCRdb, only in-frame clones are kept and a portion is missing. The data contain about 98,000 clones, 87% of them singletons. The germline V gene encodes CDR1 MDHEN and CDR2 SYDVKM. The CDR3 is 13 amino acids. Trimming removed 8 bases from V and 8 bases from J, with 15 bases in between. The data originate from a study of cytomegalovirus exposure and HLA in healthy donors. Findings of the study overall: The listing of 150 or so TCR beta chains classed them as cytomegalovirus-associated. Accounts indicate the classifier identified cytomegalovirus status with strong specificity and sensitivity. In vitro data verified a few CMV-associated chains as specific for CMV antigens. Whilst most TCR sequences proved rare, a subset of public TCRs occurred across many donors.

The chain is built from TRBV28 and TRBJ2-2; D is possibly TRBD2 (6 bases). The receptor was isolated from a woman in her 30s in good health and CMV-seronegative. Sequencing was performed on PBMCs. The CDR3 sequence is CASGFSGRGELFF. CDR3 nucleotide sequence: TGTGCCAGCGGCTTCTCTGGGAGGGGGGAGCTGTTTTTT.